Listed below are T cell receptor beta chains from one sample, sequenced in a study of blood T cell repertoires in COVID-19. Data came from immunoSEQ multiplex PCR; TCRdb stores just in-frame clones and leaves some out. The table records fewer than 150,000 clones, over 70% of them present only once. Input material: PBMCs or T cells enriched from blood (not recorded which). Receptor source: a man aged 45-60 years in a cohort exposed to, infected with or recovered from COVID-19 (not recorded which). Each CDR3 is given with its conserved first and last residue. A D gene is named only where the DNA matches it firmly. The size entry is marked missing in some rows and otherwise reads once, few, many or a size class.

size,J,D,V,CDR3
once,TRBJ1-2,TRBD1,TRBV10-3,CAIRGQGANYGYTF
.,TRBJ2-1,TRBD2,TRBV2,CASSGLAGAYNEQFF
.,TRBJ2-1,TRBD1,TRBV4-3,CASSQDRGGPYNEQFF
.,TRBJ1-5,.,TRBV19,CASSANRMNQPQHF
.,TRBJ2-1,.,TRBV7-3,CASSLTWSSYNEQFF
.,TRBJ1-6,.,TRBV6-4,CASSDSGSYNSPLHF
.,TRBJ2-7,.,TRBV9,CASSPRNVEHEQYF
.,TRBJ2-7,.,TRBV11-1,CASSLVGWTYEQYF
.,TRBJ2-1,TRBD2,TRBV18,CASSPLVLAGLNEQFF
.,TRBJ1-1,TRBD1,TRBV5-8,CASSPRGQGFYTEAFF
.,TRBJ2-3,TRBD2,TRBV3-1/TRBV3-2,CASSPLAGGTTDTQYF
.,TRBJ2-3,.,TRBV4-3,CASSQASSTDTQYF
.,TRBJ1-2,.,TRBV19,CASKRVGYTF
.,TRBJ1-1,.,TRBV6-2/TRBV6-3,CASSYGGALNTEAFF
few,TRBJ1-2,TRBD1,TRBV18,CASSLGQDYGYTF
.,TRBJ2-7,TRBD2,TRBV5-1,CASRVGTSGHYEQYF
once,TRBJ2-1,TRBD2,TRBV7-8,CASSPLAGLYNEQFF
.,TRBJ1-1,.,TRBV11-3,CASSLSSTGPEAFF
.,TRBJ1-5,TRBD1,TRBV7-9,CASSLDGDRGRVSNQPQHF
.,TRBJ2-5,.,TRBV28,CASSQGETQYF
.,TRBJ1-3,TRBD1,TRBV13,CASRPPTGGGNTIYF
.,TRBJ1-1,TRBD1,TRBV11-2,CASSLGHRGRTVLNTEAFF
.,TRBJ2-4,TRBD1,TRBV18,CASSPGTGVAKNIQYF
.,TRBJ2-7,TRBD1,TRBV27,CASSLRQGALEQYF
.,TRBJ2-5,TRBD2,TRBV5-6,CASSPRLAYFVETQYF
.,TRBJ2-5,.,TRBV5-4,CASSLASAEETQYF
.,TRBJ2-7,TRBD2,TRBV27,CASSPFGGSAHEQYF
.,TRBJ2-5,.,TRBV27,CASRLDYQETQYF
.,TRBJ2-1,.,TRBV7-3,CASSLGNQGDEQFF
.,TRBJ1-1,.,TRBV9,CASSVRGDPNTEAFF
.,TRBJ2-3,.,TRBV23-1,CASSFRYSTTDTQYF
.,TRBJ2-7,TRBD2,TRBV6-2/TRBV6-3,CASSYSGQLAGAEQYF
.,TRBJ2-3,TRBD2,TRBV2,CASSSVLGLAGTDTQYF
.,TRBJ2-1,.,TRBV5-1,CASSLAQRRRDNEQFF
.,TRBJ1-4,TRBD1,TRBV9,CASSVSGQGNEKLFF
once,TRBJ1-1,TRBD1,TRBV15,CATSRDRGNTEAFF
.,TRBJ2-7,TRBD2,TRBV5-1,CASSLGGSGEQYF
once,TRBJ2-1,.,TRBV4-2,CASSQGISSYNEQFF
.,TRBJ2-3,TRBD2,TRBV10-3,CAISGSTSGSVTDTQYF
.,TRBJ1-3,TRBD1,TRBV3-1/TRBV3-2,CASSQRGQGYSGNTIYF
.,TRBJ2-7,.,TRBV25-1,CASSASLGSYEQYF
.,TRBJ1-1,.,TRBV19,CASRRGYTEAFF
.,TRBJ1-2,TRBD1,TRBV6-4,CASSGGQEGDGYTF
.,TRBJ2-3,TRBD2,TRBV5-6,CASSSVAGLNTDTQYF
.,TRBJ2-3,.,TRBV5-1,CASSFGREYTDTQYF
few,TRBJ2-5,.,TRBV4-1,CASSQVGAERETQYF
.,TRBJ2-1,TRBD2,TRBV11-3,CASSPSGSYEQFF
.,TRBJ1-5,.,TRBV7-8,CASSLGQDGRSQPQHF
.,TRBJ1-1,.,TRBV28,CASTTQPTTDINTEAFF
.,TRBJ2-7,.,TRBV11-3,CASSLLSSYEQYF
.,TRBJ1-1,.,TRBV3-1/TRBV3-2,CASSQYHRSPEAFF
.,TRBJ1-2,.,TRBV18,CASSPETANYGYTF
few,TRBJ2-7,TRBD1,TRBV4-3,CASSQSGAGQGAYEQYF
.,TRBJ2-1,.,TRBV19,CASSLSGTLYNEQFF
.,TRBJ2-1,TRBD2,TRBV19,CASTISGRANNEQFF
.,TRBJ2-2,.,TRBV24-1,CATSDPDQVAGELFF
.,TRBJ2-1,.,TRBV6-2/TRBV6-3,CASSYSSTGSHNEQFF
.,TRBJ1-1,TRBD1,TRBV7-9,CASSSILGQGPTEAFF
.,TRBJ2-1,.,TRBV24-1,CATSDPGYNEQFF